A selection of T cell receptor beta chains follows, all from one sample in a study of response to subunit inactivated influenza vaccine. TCRdb recomputed calls from the RT-PCR reads with MiXCR, one row per CDR3 protein. The table has more than 700,000 distinct CDR3 sequences, over 20% seen once; the top ten hold about 10%. The sample consisted of PBMCs from blood, taken 4 to 6 days after vaccination. Receptor source: a middle-aged man who received an inactivated influenza vaccine. CDR3s include the opening cysteine and the closing phenylalanine or tryptophan. The D gene is left open where the match is weak.

V gene,J gene,D gene,CDR3 protein
TRBV6-1,TRBJ2-1,NA,CASSEVGTATYNEQFF
TRBV7-2,TRBJ2-7,TRBD2,CASSLAASGSYEQYF
TRBV7-8,TRBJ2-7,NA,CASSFQGHRVEQYF
TRBV7-9,TRBJ2-7,NA,CASSPGTEAYEQYF
TRBV11-2,TRBJ2-5,NA,CASSLGSGALETQYF
TRBV12-3/TRBV12-4,TRBJ1-1,TRBD1,CASSGDRVNTEAFF
TRBV12-3/TRBV12-4,TRBJ2-1,NA,CATSFWGSPNNEQFF
TRBV9,TRBJ2-7,NA,CASRSQGYEQYF
TRBV6-2/TRBV6-3,TRBJ1-1,NA,CASSRTGNEAFF
TRBV20-1,TRBJ2-3,NA,CSASGQGADTQYF
TRBV29-1,TRBJ1-5,TRBD1,CSATGACNQPQHF
TRBV11-2,TRBJ2-1,NA,CASSLEKTGNEQFF
TRBV21-1,TRBJ2-7,NA,CASSKSERHSYEQYF
TRBV7-9,TRBJ1-1,TRBD1,CASSSRDRGYTEAFF
TRBV29-1,TRBJ2-1,TRBD2,CSVEKAGVGGGQFF
TRBV20-1,TRBJ2-1,TRBD2,CSAGLAGLSSYNEQFF
TRBV6-5,TRBJ2-7,NA,CASSYSRHYEQYF
TRBV6-1,TRBJ2-1,TRBD2,CASSRTSGGAGHWNEQFF
TRBV5-1,TRBJ2-7,TRBD2,CASSDLFSGVSYEQYF
TRBV5-1,TRBJ2-5,NA,CASSLESRREETQYF
TRBV5-4,TRBJ1-5,NA,CASSLGGTPDQPQHF
TRBV20-1,TRBJ2-7,NA,CSASWSLLDGLYEQYF
TRBV5-1,TRBJ2-7,TRBD1,CASSFTQGAVYEQYF
TRBV7-2,TRBJ2-7,TRBD2,CASSSEREAPYEQYF
TRBV12-3/TRBV12-4,TRBJ2-7,TRBD2,CASRTSGSHEQYF
TRBV7-6,TRBJ2-3,NA,CASSSRLVSVPSTDTQYF
TRBV12-3/TRBV12-4,TRBJ2-5,NA,CASRVGGGALKTQYF
TRBV7-2,TRBJ2-5,TRBD2,CASSPIGGGTSLETQYF
TRBV9,TRBJ2-1,TRBD2,CASSVPADVAGRSGEQFF
TRBV7-9,TRBJ2-5,NA,CASSFMTTAKETQYF
TRBV4-2,TRBJ2-2,TRBD2,CASSQEVAGGLTGELFF
TRBV4-3,TRBJ2-1,NA,CASSQVGNNEQFF
TRBV7-9,TRBJ2-1,TRBD1,CASSSSGTGGTEQFF
TRBV20-1,TRBJ2-7,NA,CSAARGIVNEQYF
TRBV10-1,TRBJ2-7,NA,CASSGTGAPDEQYF
TRBV7-2,TRBJ2-5,NA,CASSLRWGQETQYF
TRBV2,TRBJ1-2,NA,CASRQGETNYGYTF
TRBV20-1,TRBJ1-2,NA,CSARPRTVRDAGGYTF
TRBV4-1,TRBJ2-2,TRBD2,CASSQALAGVGTGELFF